This T cell receptor beta chain comes out of a study of T-cell memory formation after mild COVID-19. Study background: The TCR clusters were mostly specific to one donor. Findings of the study overall: Clonal second-wave expansions that peaked on day 37 had unconfirmed SARS-CoV-2 specificity.

The CDR3 spans 14 residues. CDR1 and CDR2 from the germline V gene are SQVTM and ANQGSEA. Turning to this clonotype: Its antigen is not known.

TCRdb independently ran MiXCR on the 5' RACE reads; one entry per CDR3 protein. Of hundreds of thousands of distinct CDR3 sequences in the sample, 15% to 20% are singletons; the top ten hold around 8.1%. V and J are TRBV29-1 and TRBJ2-1; 7 nucleotides line up with TRBD2. Sequenced sample: PBMCs or a T cell subset sorted from them (not recorded which). This sequence originates from an adult woman who had mild COVID-19 (a few samples of this study predate the infection). Cell type and time point are not known. In DNA form, the CDR3 reads TGCATCGCCGAAAGCCGGGAGGCCTACAATGAGCAGTTCTTC. Amino acids: CIAESREAYNEQFF.